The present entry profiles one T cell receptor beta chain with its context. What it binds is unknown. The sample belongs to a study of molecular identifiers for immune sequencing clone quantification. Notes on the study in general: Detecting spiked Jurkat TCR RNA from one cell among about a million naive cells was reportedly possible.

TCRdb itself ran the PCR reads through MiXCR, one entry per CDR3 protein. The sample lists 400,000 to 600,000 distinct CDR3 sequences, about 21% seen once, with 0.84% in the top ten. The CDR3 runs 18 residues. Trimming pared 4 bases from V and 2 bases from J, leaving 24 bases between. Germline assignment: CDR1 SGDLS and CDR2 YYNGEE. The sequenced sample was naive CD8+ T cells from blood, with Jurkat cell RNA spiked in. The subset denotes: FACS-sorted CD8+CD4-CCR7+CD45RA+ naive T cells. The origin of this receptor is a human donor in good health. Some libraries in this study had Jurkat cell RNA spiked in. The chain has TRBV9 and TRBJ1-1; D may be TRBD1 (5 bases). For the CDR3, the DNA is TGTGCCAGCAGCCCTGGAATTGGGGGGACTTCCCCCAACACTGAAGCTTTCTTT. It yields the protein CASSPGIGGTSPNTEAFF.